The next 23 T cell receptor beta chains were all read from a single sample in a study of CD4 T cells in relation to SARS-CoV-2 and coronaviruses. Before the COVID-19 pandemic, during about 2011-2019, CD4+ T cells were taken from unexposed donors. After about 10 days of culture, CD4+ T cells were isolated. This table comes from immunoSEQ multiplex PCR, and its TCRdb copy is limited to in-frame clones, with some not included. This sample has under 20,000 clones, with around four fifths found just once. These receptors' antigens are unknown. Sample: CD4+ T cells from PBMCs, cultured in vitro. Source of these receptors: a human donor in good health.

The V gene is TRBV6-5, the J gene TRBJ2-7; TRBD1 matches at 8 bases. The germline CDR1 and CDR2 sequences are MNHEY and SVGAGI. This CDR3 has 14 residues. V shed 8 bases and J 4 bases; nucleotides not matched to a gene: 10. The CDR3 sequence is CASGTGQGGYEQYF. The DNA of the CDR3 is TGTGCCAGCGGGACAGGACAGGGTGGTTACGAGCAGTACTTC.

The CDR3 sequence is CASSLSIARSGRAKTEAFF. The CDR3 bases are TGTGCCAGCAGTTTATCGATCGCCAGGTCGGGGCGTGCGAAAACTGAAGCTTTCTTT. J is TRBJ1-1 and V is TRBV27, with D tentatively TRBD1 (5 bases). Looked up from germline, CDR1 is MNHEY and CDR2 is SMNVEV (reference sequence). CDR3 length: 19 amino acids. Trimming cost V 0 bases and J 5 bases, with 25 bases left between them.

This sequence joins TRBV14 and TRBJ2-7; 8 bases match TRBD1. V was pared by 8 bases and J by 1 base, with 7 bases of the junction left unmatched. In germline, CDR1 is SGHDN, CDR2 FVKESK. CDR3 size: 14 residues. CDR3 residues: CASGRQGRSYEQYF. CDR3 DNA: TGTGCCAGCGGAAGACAGGGGAGATCCTACGAGCAGTACTTC.

On this clone itself: This specimen includes other DNA sequences encoding the same CDR3. CDR3 loop: CASSLGLNTEAFF. The DNA of the CDR3 is TGTGCCAGCAGCTTGGGACTGAACACTGAAGCTTTCTTT. The V and J genes are TRBV11-2 and TRBJ1-1; D may be TRBD1 (5 bases). This CDR3 is 13 amino acids long. Germline V gene data show CDR1 as SGHAT and CDR2 as FQNNGV. Trimming took 3 bases from V and 0 from J, leaving 5 bases between them.

The CDR3 region is CASTNVGANEKLFF. The CDR3 DNA is TGTGCCAGCACCAACGTCGGAGCTAATGAAAAACTGTTTTTT. The genes are TRBV11-2 and TRBJ1-4; D remains unclear. CDR1 and CDR2 from the germline V gene are SGHAT and FQNNGV. The CDR3 extends over 14 amino acids. V lost 7 bases to trimming and J lost 3 bases, with 12 bases between them.

The V and J genes are TRBV6-5 and TRBJ1-1, with 10 bases that match TRBD1. CDR1 and CDR2 from the germline V gene are MNHEY and SVGAGI. The trim removed 6 bases at V and 6 bases at J, leaving 4 bases unmatched. CDR3 size: 13 residues. Here the CDR3 DNA reads TGTGCCAGCAGAATGGGGACAGGGGCTGAAGCTTTCTTT. The encoded protein is CASRMGTGAEAFF.

This clone was observed a handful of times. The chain links TRBV9 to TRBJ1-1, with unresolved D. Trimming left V 0 bases short and J 1 base short, with 4 bases between. Germline CDR1 SGDLS, CDR2 YYNGEE. The CDR3 totals 13 residues. The CDR3 DNA reads TGTGCCAGCAGCGTAGATTGGAACACTGAAGCTTTCTTT. This encodes CASSVDWNTEAFF. Full variable domain (outside the CDR3, taken from reference TRBV9 and TRBJ1-1): DSGVTQTPKHLITATGQRVTLRCSPRSGDLSVYWYQQSLDQGLQFLIQYYNGEERAKGNILERFSAQQFPDLHSELNLSSLELGDSALYFCASSVDWNTEAFFGQGTRLTVV.

The V call is TRBV6-5, the J call TRBJ1-5, with a tentative D call TRBD1 (6 bases). Germline values: CDR1 MNHEY, CDR2 SVGAGI. V was clipped by 3 bases and J by 2 bases, with 8 bases between them. This CDR3 is 14 amino acids long. CDR3: CASSYGGRNQPQHF. In DNA, the CDR3 is TGTGCCAGCAGTTATGGGGGCCGCAATCAGCCCCAGCATTTT.

V and J are TRBV3-1 (or the pseudogene TRBV3-2) and TRBJ2-7; 7 nucleotides match TRBD1. V shed 3 bases, J shed 2 bases, and the junction held 13 bases outside the gene matches. CDR1 and CDR2 from the germline V gene are LGHDT and YNNKEL (reference sequence). The CDR3 sequence is 17 residues long. The CDR3: CASSQASGTAKTYEQYF. CDR3 in DNA: TGTGCCAGCAGCCAGGCCTCCGGGACAGCCAAAACCTACGAGCAGTACTTC.

This chain links TRBV6-6 with TRBJ2-3; 8 bases are a match to TRBD2. V gave up 6 bases and J gave up 5 bases; unmatched junction bases: 7. Germline V CDR1 and CDR2: MNHNY, SVGAGI (reference sequence). The CDR3 contains 14 residues. Here the CDR3 DNA reads TGTGCCAGCAGACGACGGGAGGGCGGAGATACGCAGTATTTT. Translation gives CASRRREGGDTQYF.

This chain joins TRBV27 and TRBJ2-7, with 9 bases aligning to TRBD2. J lost 6 bases, V lost 4 bases, and 7 bases had no gene match. The CDR3 length is 14 residues. Germline loops: CDR1 MNHEY, CDR2 SMNVEV (reference sequence). The CDR3 sequence is CASSYVAGVGEQYF. The CDR3, as DNA: TGTGCCAGCAGTTACGTAGCGGGAGTCGGCGAGCAGTACTTC.

The rearrangement joins TRBV3-1 (or the pseudogene TRBV3-2) to TRBJ2-5; D is unclear. CDR3 length equals 14 residues. CDR1 is LGHDT and CDR2 is YNNKEL in the germline V gene (reference sequence). Trimming removed 0 bases from V and 7 bases from J, with 12 bases in between. The CDR3 is CASSQDWNLGTQYF. In nucleotides, the CDR3 is TGTGCCAGCAGCCAAGATTGGAACCTGGGGACCCAGTACTTC.

The chain carries TRBV15 and TRBJ1-3, with 8 positions matching TRBD1. This CDR3 region has 15 residues. With 3 bases clipped from V and 3 bases from J, the junction kept 4 bases outside the gene matches. Germline V lookup: CDR1 LNHNV, CDR2 YYDKDF (reference sequence). As DNA, the CDR3 is TGTGCCACCAGCAGGGCGGGGACAGGTGGAAACACCATATATTTT. Protein: CATSRAGTGGNTIYF.

The chain carries TRBV30 and TRBJ1-5, with D perhaps TRBD1 (6 bases). Trimming stripped 3 bases from V and 5 bases from J, with 11 bases between. The CDR3 runs 13 residues. Per germline, CDR1 GTSNPN and CDR2 SVGIG (reference sequence). For the CDR3, the DNA is TGTGCCTGGAGCCCCGGGGGCTATCAGCCCCAGCATTTT. Residues: CAWSPGGYQPQHF. Complete variable domain (other parts from reference TRBV30 and TRBJ1-5): SQTIHQWPATLVQPVGSPLSLECTVEGTSNPNLYWYRQAAGRGLQLLFYSVGIGQISSEVPQNLSASRPQDRQFILSSKKLLLSDSGFYLCAWSPGGYQPQHFGDGTRLSIL.

The chain joins TRBV30 to TRBJ1-3, with unresolved D. Between the trimmed V and J ends, which lost 1 base and 4 bases, there was a span of 2 bases. The CDR3 extends over 11 amino acids. The germline V gene has CDR1 GTSNPN and CDR2 SVGIG (reference sequence). In DNA form, the CDR3 reads TGTGCCTGGAGTGCCGGAAACACCATATATTTT. As protein: CAWSAGNTIYF.

This chain joins TRBV19 and TRBJ2-6; D remains unclear. Germline assignment: CDR1 LNHDA and CDR2 SQIVND (reference sequence). Trimming removed 7 bases from V and 0 bases from J, with 10 bases in between. This CDR3 is built from 15 residues. CDR3: CASNQEGSGANVLTF. The CDR3 nucleotides read TGTGCCAGTAATCAAGAAGGCTCTGGGGCCAACGTCCTGACTTTC.

The chain recombines TRBV18 with TRBJ2-1, with D unclear. CDR3 length: 13 amino acids. Trimming stripped 4 bases from V and 16 bases from J, with 20 bases between. CDR1 is KGHSH, CDR2 LQKENI, per germline. The CDR3 here is CASSQEGSQTRFF. The CDR3 DNA follows: TGTGCCAGCTCACAGGAAGGGTCTCAGACGAGATTCTTC. Full variable domain (outside the CDR3, taken from reference TRBV18 and TRBJ2-1): NAGVMQNPRHLVRRRGQEARLRCSPMKGHSHVYWYRQLPEEGLKFMVYLQKENIIDESGMPKERFSAEFPKEGPSILRIQQVVRGDSAAYFCASSQEGSQTRFFGPGTRLTVL.

The chain combines TRBV7-8 with TRBJ2-7; D is perhaps TRBD2 (6 bases). The CDR3 runs to 17 residues. Germline V gene lookup returns CDR1 SGHVS and CDR2 FQNEAQ. Between the trimmed V and J ends, which lost 3 bases and 0 bases, there was a span of 18 bases. The CDR3 DNA is TGTGCCAGCAGCTTCTCCCTAGCGAAAACAAGCTCCTACGAGCAGTACTTC. This gives the protein CASSFSLAKTSSYEQYF. The entire variable domain, with the rest obtained from reference TRBV7-8 and TRBJ2-7, is as follows: GAGVSQSPRYKVAKRGQDVALRCDPISGHVSLFWYQQALGQGPEFLTYFQNEAQLDKSGLPSDRFFAERPEGSVSTLKIQRTQQEDSAVYLCASSFSLAKTSSYEQYFGPGTRLTVT.

The chain links TRBV30 to TRBJ2-3, with TRBD2 matching 11 bases. There are 13 residues in the CDR3. The V gene end was trimmed by 4 bases and the J gene end by 6 bases; junction bases not matched to a gene: 3. Germline CDR1 GTSNPN, CDR2 SVGIG (reference sequence). The DNA for the CDR3 is TGTGCCTGGAAACTAGCGGGAGCGGATACGCAGTATTTT. Translated: CAWKLAGADTQYF.

This chain joins TRBV7-9 and TRBJ2-1; 10 bases line up with TRBD1. V lost 5 bases and J lost 6; bases outside the gene matches: 7. The CDR3 loop spans 15 amino acids. The germline gives CDR1 SEHNR, CDR2 FQNEAQ (reference sequence). The CDR3 here is CASSPRGTGANEQFF. The CDR3 DNA is TGTGCCAGCAGCCCTCGTGGGACAGGGGCCAATGAGCAGTTCTTC.

This rearrangement joins TRBV10-2 to TRBJ2-6, with 12 nucleotides matching TRBD2. Germline V gene data show CDR1 as WSHSY and CDR2 as SAAADI. The length of the CDR3 is 23 residues. The V and J ends lost 0 bases and 0 bases, in that order; junction bases with no gene match: 15. The CDR3: CASSESTLGASGRALSGANVLTF. In DNA, the CDR3 is TGCGCCAGCAGTGAGTCGACTCTCGGGGCTAGCGGGAGGGCCCTCTCTGGGGCCAACGTCCTGACTTTC.

This clone was detected once. The chain is built from TRBV30 and TRBJ2-7, with TRBD2 matching over 8 bases. Germline lookup yields CDR1 GTSNPN and CDR2 SVGIG (reference sequence). J lost 2 bases, V lost 7 bases, and 10 bases had no gene match. The CDR3 sequence is 14 residues long. In nucleotides, the CDR3 is TGTGCCTTCGTCGCCGGGACTAGTACCTACGAGCAGTACTTC. It codes for CAFVAGTSTYEQYF.

This clone is large by share. The CDR3 nucleotides read TGTGCCAGCAGCTTATACGGAGATACGCAGTATTTT. It codes for CASSLYGDTQYF. The rearrangement uses TRBV7-2 and TRBJ2-3; D gene unclear. Germline V lookup: CDR1 SGHTA, CDR2 FQGNSA. This CDR3 is 12 amino acids long. V was cut by 2 bases and J by 5 bases, with 5 bases left in between.